The 19 T cell receptor beta chains below come from one sample, sequenced in a study of control samples from healthy donors and cancer patients. Produced via immunoSEQ multiplex PCR; TCRdb's table is partial and in-frame only. The table records approximately 120,000 clones, roughly 91% of them present only once. Sequenced input: blood. The receptors derive from a woman aged 45-65 years in good health.

The chain is built from TRBV6-2 or TRBV6-3 and TRBJ2-5; the match to TRBD2 covers 10 bases. The length of the CDR3 is 15 residues. CDR1 is MNHEY, CDR2 SVGEGT, per germline. Trimming at V came to 5 bases and at J to 5 bases, leaving 8 bases not matched to a gene. The CDR3 nucleotides are TGTGCCAGCAGTAAGCGGGAGGGAGTTTTTGAGACCCAGTACTTC. It specifies CASSKREGVFETQYF.

The V call is TRBV4-3, the J call TRBJ1-3; weak D call: TRBD1 (5 bases). Trimming took off 0 bases at V and 3 bases at J, with 9 bases between the two ends. Germline CDR1 and CDR2: LGHNA and YSLEER. The CDR3 is 15 residues long. The CDR3 loop reads CASSQDRDRGNTIYF. CDR3 nucleotide sequence: TGCGCCAGCAGCCAAGACAGGGATCGTGGAAACACCATATATTTT.

This sequence joins TRBV19 and TRBJ2-2; TRBD2 might be the D (5 bases). CDR1 LNHDA and CDR2 SQIVND come from the germline V gene (reference sequence). Trimming stripped 10 bases from V and 5 bases from J, with 11 bases between. This CDR3 is 12 amino acids long. The CDR3 nucleotides read TGTGCCACCCCCGGGGAGACCGGGGAGCTGTTTTTT. Protein: CATPGETGELFF.

In this sample, this clone turned up a few times. The chain employs TRBV15 and TRBJ1-1, with D tentatively TRBD1 (5 bases). Trimming cost V 0 bases and J 6 bases, with 11 bases left between them. In germline, CDR1 is LNHNV, CDR2 YYDKDF (reference sequence). The CDR3 is 14 residues long. The CDR3 reads CATSRDMGRSEAFF. The CDR3 coding sequence is TGTGCCACCAGCAGAGATATGGGACGCTCTGAAGCTTTCTTT.

V gene TRBV19 combines with J gene TRBJ1-6; D is possibly TRBD1 (5 bases). This CDR3 has 15 amino acids. Trimming pared 5 bases from V and 8 bases from J, leaving 16 bases between. The germline gives CDR1 LNHDA, CDR2 SQIVND (reference sequence). The CDR3 DNA follows: TGTGCCAGTAGTCCTTATAGGGACTTGTATTCACCCCTCCACTTT. Its protein product is CASSPYRDLYSPLHF.

DNA of the CDR3: TGTGCCAGTAGTAGGGCCCTCGGGGTGAACTATGGCTACACCTTC. Amino acid sequence: CASSRALGVNYGYTF. The chain employs TRBV19 and TRBJ1-2; D is undetermined. The germline V gene encodes CDR1 LNHDA and CDR2 SQIVND (reference sequence). The ends were cut back, 4 bases at V and 2 bases at J, with 14 bases in the middle. CDR3 length: 15 residues.

The V and J genes are TRBV4-2 and TRBJ2-5, with 13 bases fitting TRBD2. The CDR3 contains 17 residues. The V gene end was trimmed by 4 bases and the J gene end by 3 bases; junction bases not matched to a gene: 8. Germline CDR1 LGHNA, CDR2 YNFKEQ. The DNA of the CDR3 is TGTGCCAGCAGCCCCGGACTAGCGGGAGCAAGGGAAGAGACCCAGTACTTC. The encoded protein is CASSPGLAGAREETQYF.

The V call is TRBV28, the J call TRBJ2-1; TRBD2 matches 8 bases. Unmatched junction bases numbered 1, after V lost 3 bases and J lost 3 bases. This CDR3 comprises 14 residues. Germline V CDR1 and CDR2: MDHEN, SYDVKM. This chain's CDR3 is CASSFSGIYNEQFF. The CDR3 DNA follows: TGTGCCAGCAGTTTTAGCGGGATCTACAATGAGCAGTTCTTC.

V usage is TRBV7-3 and J usage is TRBJ1-1; D might be TRBD1 (6 bases). The germline V gene encodes CDR1 SGHTA and CDR2 FQGTGA. The CDR3 runs to 15 residues. Trimming cost V 0 bases and J 0 bases, with 8 bases left between them. The CDR3 sequence: CASSLTRGMNTEAFF. DNA of the CDR3: TGTGCCAGCAGCTTAACTAGGGGGATGAACACTGAAGCTTTCTTT. Complete variable domain (other parts from reference TRBV7-3 and TRBJ1-1): GAGVSQTPSNKVTEKGKYVELRCDPISGHTALYWYRQSLGQGPEFLIYFQGTGAADDSGLPNDRFFAVRPEGSVSTLKIQRTERGDSAVYLCASSLTRGMNTEAFFGQGTRLTVV.

This chain joins TRBV27 and TRBJ2-5, with D tentatively TRBD2 (6 bases). CDR3 length: 12 amino acids. Germline V gene data show CDR1 as MNHEY and CDR2 as SMNVEV (reference sequence). Trimming removed 6 bases from V and 4 bases from J, with 9 bases in between. The DNA of the CDR3 is TGTGCCAGCAGCCCCGGGGGAGAGACCCAGTACTTC. This gives the protein CASSPGGETQYF.

The gene calls are TRBV19 and TRBJ2-1; the D gene is possibly TRBD2 (6 bases). CDR3 length equals 15 residues. V lost 7 bases to trimming and J lost 3 bases, with 16 bases between them. CDR1 and CDR2 from the germline V gene are LNHDA and SQIVND (reference sequence). CDR3 region: CASTRDWTVYNEQFF. In nucleotides, the CDR3 is TGTGCCAGTACCCGGGACTGGACCGTCTACAATGAGCAGTTCTTC.

The rearrangement links TRBV18 to TRBJ2-2; TRBD1 aligns across 7 bases. Unmatched junction bases numbered 7, after V lost 1 base and J lost 5 bases. Germline V gene sequence: CDR1 KGHSH, CDR2 LQKENI. This CDR3 contains 16 residues. The CDR3 protein is CASSPQGGFGTGELFF. The CDR3 region has the DNA TGTGCCAGCTCACCACAAGGGGGCTTTGGGACCGGGGAGCTGTTTTTT.

The chain employs TRBV3-1 (or the pseudogene TRBV3-2) and TRBJ1-2; TRBD1 matches at 8 bases. Trimming took 0 bases from V and 2 from J; bases not matched to a gene: 17. The CDR3 length is 20 residues. Germline V gene sequence: CDR1 LGHDT, CDR2 YNNKEL (reference sequence). CDR3 residues: CASSQEPYRGKDMWNYGYTF. The CDR3 nucleotides are TGTGCCAGCAGCCAAGAGCCATACAGGGGGAAAGATATGTGGAACTATGGCTACACCTTC.

The V call is TRBV25-1, the J call TRBJ2-5, with TRBD1 identical over 9 bases. Germline V gene lookup returns CDR1 MGHDK and CDR2 SYGVNS. The V gene end was trimmed by 3 bases and the J gene end by 1 base; junction bases not matched to a gene: 0. The CDR3 extends over 14 amino acids. The CDR3 sequence: CASSEGQGQETQYF. CDR3 in DNA: TGTGCCAGCAGTGAGGGACAGGGCCAAGAGACCCAGTACTTC.

The chain carries TRBV29-1 and TRBJ2-1; tentatively, D is TRBD1 (7 bases). The V end lost 6 bases, the J end lost 13 bases, and 16 bases lay between the germline ends. The CDR3 contains 11 residues. Germline CDR1 reads SQVTM; CDR2 reads ANQGSEA. As DNA, the CDR3 is TGCAGCGTCAACCCCAGGGGGGTACAGTTCTTC. Protein: CSVNPRGVQFF.

This clone was observed once. For the CDR3, the DNA is TGTGCCAGTAGGAGGGGGTCGCAGTCGGGGGCGAGCTACGAGCAGTACTTC. Amino acids: CASRRGSQSGASYEQYF. The chain joins TRBV19 to TRBJ2-7; D may correspond to TRBD1 or TRBD2 (6 bases each). This CDR3 region has 17 residues. Germline CDR1 reads LNHDA; CDR2 reads SQIVND (reference sequence). The germline V and J ends were trimmed by 6 bases and 3 bases, with 24 bases remaining between them.

CDR3 in amino acids: CSAWGGGETQYF. The DNA of the CDR3 is TGCAGCGCGTGGGGGGGCGGAGAGACCCAGTACTTC. The V gene is TRBV29-1, the J gene TRBJ2-5; possibly TRBD2 for D (7 bases). Germline V CDR1 and CDR2: SQVTM, ANQGSEA. Trimming cost V 7 bases and J 4 bases, with 13 bases left between them. This CDR3 contains 12 residues.

The V call is TRBV4-1, the J call TRBJ2-3; a weak D match, TRBD2 (6 bases). V dropped 3 bases and J dropped 6 bases, with 19 bases sitting between them. Germline loops: CDR1 MGHRA, CDR2 YSYEKL. The CDR3 consists of 16 residues. CDR3 DNA sequence: TGCGCCAGCAGCCAGCCGACTAGGAGGAGGGCGGATACGCAGTATTTT. Translation: CASSQPTRRRADTQYF.

The rearrangement joins TRBV6-2 or TRBV6-3 to TRBJ1-1, with TRBD1 identical over 10 bases. This CDR3 is 16 amino acids long. The V segment lost 5 bases and the J segment 4 bases; nucleotides outside the gene matches: 10. The germline CDR1 and CDR2 sequences are MNHEY and SVGEGT. DNA of the CDR3: TGTGCCAGCAGTCTCGGGACAGGGGCCCGGAGCACTGAAGCTTTCTTT. This sequence encodes CASSLGTGARSTEAFF.